This T cell receptor (beta chain) was recovered during a study of metastatic and nonmetastatic thyroid tumors. Study-level background: For malignant and benign thyroid patients, tumor or nodule tissue and blood were the sources whose repertoires were compared.

TCRdb re-processed the PCR reads through MiXCR. The table lists tens of thousands of clones, 16% of them singletons. CDR1 GTSNPN and CDR2 SVGIG come from the germline V gene (reference sequence). The CDR3 covers 11 residues. Trimming stripped 5 bases from V and 3 bases from J, with 5 bases between. This clone was recorded many times. The sample has other DNA sequences that encode this CDR3 too. Patients were all untreated before their thyroid surgery. This clonotype was obtained from a female donor with papillary thyroid cancer or a benign thyroid nodule (not recorded which). Some clones in this sample may be carry-over from other donors' samples. V usage is TRBV30 and J usage is TRBJ2-1; no reliable D call. The sequenced material came from blood. Here the CDR3 DNA reads TGTGCCTGGGCTTACTACAATGAGCAGTTCTTC. The encoded protein is CAWAYYNEQFF.